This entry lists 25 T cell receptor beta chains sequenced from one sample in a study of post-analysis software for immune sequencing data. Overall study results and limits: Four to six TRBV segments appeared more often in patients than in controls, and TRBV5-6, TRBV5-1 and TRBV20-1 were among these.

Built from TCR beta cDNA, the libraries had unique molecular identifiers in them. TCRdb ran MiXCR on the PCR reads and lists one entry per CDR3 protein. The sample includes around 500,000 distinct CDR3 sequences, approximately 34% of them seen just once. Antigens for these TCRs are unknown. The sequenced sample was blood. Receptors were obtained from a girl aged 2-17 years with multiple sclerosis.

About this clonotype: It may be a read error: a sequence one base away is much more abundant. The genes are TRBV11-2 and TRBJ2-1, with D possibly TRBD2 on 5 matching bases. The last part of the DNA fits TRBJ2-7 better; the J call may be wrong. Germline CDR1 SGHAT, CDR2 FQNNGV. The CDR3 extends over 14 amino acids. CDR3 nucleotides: TGTGCCAGCAGCTCCGCCGGGATTAGCTACGAGCAGTACTTC. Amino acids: CASSSAGISYEQYF.

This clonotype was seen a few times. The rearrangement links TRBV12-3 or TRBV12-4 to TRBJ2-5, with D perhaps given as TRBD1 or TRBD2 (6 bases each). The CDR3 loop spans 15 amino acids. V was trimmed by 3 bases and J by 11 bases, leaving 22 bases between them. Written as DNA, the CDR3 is TGTGCCAGCAGTTTTTCCTCGACAGGACCCCGGGAGCAGTACTTC. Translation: CASSFSSTGPREQYF.

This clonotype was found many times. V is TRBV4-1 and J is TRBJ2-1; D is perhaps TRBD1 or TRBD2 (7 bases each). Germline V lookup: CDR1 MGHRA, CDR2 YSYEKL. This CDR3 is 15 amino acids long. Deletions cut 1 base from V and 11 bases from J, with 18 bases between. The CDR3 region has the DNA TGCGCCAGCAGCCAAGCGTCTAGTGGGAGGGGGCAGCAGTTCTTC. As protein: CASSQASSGRGQQFF.

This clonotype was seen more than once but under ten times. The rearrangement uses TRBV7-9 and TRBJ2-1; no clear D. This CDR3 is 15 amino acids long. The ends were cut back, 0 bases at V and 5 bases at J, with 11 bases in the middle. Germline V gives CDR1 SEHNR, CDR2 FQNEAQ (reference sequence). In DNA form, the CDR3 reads TGTGCCAGCAGCTTAGCGGCCCCCCGTGACAATGAGCAGTTCTTC. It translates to CASSLAAPRDNEQFF.

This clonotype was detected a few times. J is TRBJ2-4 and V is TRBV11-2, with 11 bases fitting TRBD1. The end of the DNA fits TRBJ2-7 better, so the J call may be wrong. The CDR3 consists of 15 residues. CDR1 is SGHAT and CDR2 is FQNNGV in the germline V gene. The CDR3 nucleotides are TGTGCCAGCAGCTTGGTCTGGACAGGGGGCAACGAGCAGTACTTC. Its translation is CASSLVWTGGNEQYF.

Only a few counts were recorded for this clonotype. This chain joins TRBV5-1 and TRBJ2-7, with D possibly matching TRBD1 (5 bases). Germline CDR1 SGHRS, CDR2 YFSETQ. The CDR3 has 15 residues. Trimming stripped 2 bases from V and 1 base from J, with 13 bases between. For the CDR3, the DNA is TGCGCCAGCAGCTTCGAAGGGGCCGGTTCCTACGAGCAGTACTTC. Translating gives CASSFEGAGSYEQYF.

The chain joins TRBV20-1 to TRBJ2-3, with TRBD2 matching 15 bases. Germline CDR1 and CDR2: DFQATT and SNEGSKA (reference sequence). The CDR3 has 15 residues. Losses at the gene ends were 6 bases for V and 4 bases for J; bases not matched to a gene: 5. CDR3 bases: TGCAGTGCCCGGACTAGCGGGGGGGATCCAGATACGCAGTATTTT. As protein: CSARTSGGDPDTQYF.

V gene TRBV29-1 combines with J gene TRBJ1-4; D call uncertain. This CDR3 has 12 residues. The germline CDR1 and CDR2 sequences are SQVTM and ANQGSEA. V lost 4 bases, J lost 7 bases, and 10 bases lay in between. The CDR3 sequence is CSVVLGVEKLFF. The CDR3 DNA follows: TGCAGCGTTGTTCTCGGAGTTGAAAAACTGTTTTTT.

The CDR3 here is CASSLRWTGDIQMNTEAFF. In nucleotides, the CDR3 is TGTGCCAGCAGCTTAAGGTGGACAGGGGACATACAAATGAACACTGAAGCTTTCTTT. This rearrangement joins TRBV7-9 to TRBJ1-1; 9 bases are a match to TRBD1. Germline V gives CDR1 SEHNR, CDR2 FQNEAQ (reference sequence). The CDR3 has 19 amino acids. Trimming cost V 2 bases and J 0 bases; bases outside gene matches: 13.

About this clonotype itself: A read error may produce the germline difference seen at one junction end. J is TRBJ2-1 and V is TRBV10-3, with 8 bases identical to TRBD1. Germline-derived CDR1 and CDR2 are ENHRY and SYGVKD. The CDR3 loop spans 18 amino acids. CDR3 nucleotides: TGTGCCATCAGTACCCCGGACAGGGAATGGCTTTGGGTCGATGAGCAGGTCTTC. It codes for CAISTPDREWLWVDEQVF.

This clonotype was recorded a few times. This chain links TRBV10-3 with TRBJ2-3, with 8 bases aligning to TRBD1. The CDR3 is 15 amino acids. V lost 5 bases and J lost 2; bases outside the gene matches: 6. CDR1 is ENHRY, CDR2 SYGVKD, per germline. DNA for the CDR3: TGTGCCATCAGTCAGACAGGGGTACACACAGATACGCAGTATTTT. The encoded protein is CAISQTGVHTDTQYF.

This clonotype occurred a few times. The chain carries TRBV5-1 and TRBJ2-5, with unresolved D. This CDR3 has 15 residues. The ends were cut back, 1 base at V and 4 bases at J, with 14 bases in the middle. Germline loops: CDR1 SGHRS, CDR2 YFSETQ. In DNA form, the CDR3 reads TGCGCCAGCAGCTTGTGGATTGGTCCACGAGAGACCCAGTACTTC. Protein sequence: CASSLWIGPRETQYF.

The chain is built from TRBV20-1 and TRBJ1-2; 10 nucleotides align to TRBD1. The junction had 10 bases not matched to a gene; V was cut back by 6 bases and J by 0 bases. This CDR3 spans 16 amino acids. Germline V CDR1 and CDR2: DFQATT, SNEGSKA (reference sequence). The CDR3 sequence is CSAPSGQGFSNYGYTF. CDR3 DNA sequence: TGCAGTGCCCCTTCGGGACAGGGGTTTTCTAACTATGGCTACACCTTC.

The CDR3 loop is CASSPRDRGLDTEAFF. The DNA of the CDR3 is TGCGCCAGCAGCCCCCGGGACAGGGGGCTGGACACTGAAGCTTTCTTT. The chain combines TRBV4-1 with TRBJ1-1; 12 bases are shared with TRBD1. This CDR3 spans 16 amino acids. Looked up from germline, CDR1 is MGHRA and CDR2 is YSYEKL. The V segment lost 4 bases and the J segment 3 bases; nucleotides outside the gene matches: 6.

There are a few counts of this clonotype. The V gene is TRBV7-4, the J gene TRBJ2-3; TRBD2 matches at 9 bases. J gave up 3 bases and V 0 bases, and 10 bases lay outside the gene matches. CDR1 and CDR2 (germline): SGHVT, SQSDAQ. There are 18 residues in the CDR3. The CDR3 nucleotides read TGTGCCAGCAGCTTAGCGCTAACGGCTAGCGGGATGACAGATACGCAGTATTTT. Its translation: CASSLALTASGMTDTQYF. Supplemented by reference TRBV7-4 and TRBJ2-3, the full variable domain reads GAGVSQSPRYKVAKRGRDVALRCDSISGHVTLYWYRQTLGQGSEVLTYSQSDAQRDKSGRPSGRFSAERPERSVSTLKIQRTEQGDSAVYLCASSLALTASGMTDTQYFGPGTRLTVL.

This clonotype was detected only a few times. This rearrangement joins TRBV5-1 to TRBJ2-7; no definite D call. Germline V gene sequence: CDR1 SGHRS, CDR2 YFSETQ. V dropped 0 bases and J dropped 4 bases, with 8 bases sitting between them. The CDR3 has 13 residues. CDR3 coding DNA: TGCGCCAGCAGCTTGGCCCTATCTTACGAGCAGTACTTC. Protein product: CASSLALSYEQYF. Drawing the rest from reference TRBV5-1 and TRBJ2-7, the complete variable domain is KAGVTQTPRYLIKTRGQQVTLSCSPISGHRSVSWYQQTPGQGLQFLFEYFSETQRNKGNFPGRFSGRQFSNSRSEMNVSTLELGDSALYLCASSLALSYEQYFGPGTRLTVT.

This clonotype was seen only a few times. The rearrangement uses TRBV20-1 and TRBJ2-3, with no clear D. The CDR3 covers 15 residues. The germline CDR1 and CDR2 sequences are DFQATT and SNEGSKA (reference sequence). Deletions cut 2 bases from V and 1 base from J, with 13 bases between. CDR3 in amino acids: CSARSLGRGTDTQYF. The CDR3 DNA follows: TGCAGTGCTAGATCCCTCGGAAGGGGCACAGATACGCAGTATTTT.

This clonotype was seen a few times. CDR3 sequence reads: CASSYRDRVFNQPQHF. Here the CDR3 DNA reads TGTGCCAGCAGTTACCGGGACAGGGTGTTTAATCAGCCCCAGCATTTT. The chain employs TRBV6-6 and TRBJ1-5; 9 bases line up with TRBD1. Germline values: CDR1 MNHNY, CDR2 SVGAGI (reference sequence). V lost 2 bases to trimming and J lost 4 bases; unmatched junction nucleotides: 6. This CDR3 contains 16 residues.

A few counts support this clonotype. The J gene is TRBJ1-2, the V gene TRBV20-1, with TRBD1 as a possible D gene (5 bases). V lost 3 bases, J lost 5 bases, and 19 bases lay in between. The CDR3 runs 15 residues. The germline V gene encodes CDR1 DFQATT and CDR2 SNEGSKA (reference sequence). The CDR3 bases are TGCAGTGCTAGGGCCCCCGGGGGGTCGAGGTATGGCTACACCTTC. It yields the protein CSARAPGGSRYGYTF.

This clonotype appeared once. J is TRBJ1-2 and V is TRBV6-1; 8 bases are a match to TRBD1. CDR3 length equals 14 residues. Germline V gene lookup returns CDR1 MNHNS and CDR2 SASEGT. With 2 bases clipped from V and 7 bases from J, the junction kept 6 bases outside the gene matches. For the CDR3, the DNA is TGTGCCAGCAGTGAATTTACAGGGGGTGGTGGCTACACCTTC. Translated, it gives CASSEFTGGGGYTF.

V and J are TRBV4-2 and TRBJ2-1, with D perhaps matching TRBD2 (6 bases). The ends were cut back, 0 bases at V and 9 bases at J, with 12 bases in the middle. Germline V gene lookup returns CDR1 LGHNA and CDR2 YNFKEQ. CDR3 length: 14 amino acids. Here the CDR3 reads CASSQDPRGSEQFF. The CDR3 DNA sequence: TGTGCCAGCAGCCAAGACCCCCGGGGGTCTGAGCAGTTCTTC.

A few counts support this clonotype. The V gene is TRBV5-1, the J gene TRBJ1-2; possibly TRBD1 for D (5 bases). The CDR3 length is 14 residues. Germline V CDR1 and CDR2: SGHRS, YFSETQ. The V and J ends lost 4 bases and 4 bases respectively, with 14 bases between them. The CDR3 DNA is TGCGCCAGCAGCCCCGGGACTTTCGCCTATGGCTACACCTTC. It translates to CASSPGTFAYGYTF.

The CDR3, as DNA: TGCAGCGCTCGGGCCTCCTATAATTCACCCCTCCACTTT. Amino acid sequence: CSARASYNSPLHF. The V call is TRBV29-1, the J call TRBJ1-6; unclear D gene. Per the germline V gene, CDR1 is SQVTM and CDR2 is ANQGSEA. The CDR3 loop spans 13 amino acids. With 7 bases removed from V and 0 bases from J, the gap between germline ends came to 7 bases.

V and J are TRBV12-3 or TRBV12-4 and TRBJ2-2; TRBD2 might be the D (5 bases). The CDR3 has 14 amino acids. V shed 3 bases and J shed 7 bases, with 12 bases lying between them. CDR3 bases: TGTGCCAGCAGTTTGGTTCCTGCGGGCGGGGAGCTGTTTTTT. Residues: CASSLVPAGGELFF.

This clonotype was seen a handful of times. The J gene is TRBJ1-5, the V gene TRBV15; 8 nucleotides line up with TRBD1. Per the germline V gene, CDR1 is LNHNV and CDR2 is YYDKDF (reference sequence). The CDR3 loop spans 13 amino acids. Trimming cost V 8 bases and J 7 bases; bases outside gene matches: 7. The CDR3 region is CATGQGVNQPQHF. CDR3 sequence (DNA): TGTGCCACCGGACAGGGAGTCAACCAGCCCCAGCATTTT.